The clone carrying this T cell receptor (beta chain) is a singleton in its sample. This record belongs to a study of blood T cell repertoires in COVID-19. Original handling: Amplified reference gene primers provided the basis for estimating nucleated cell counts. Profiled with immunoSEQ multiplex PCR; TCRdb holds only in-frame clones, not every one. From that table come the V and J calls and clone size; the DNA was used to work out D and trimming. The sample lists around 400,000 clones; over 75% were seen once. V dropped 4 bases and J dropped 4; count of bases not matched to a gene: 3. The CDR3 contains 15 residues. The germline CDR1 and CDR2 sequences are SGHNT and YYREEE (reference sequence).

This sequence was found in a woman in her sixties with COVID-19, enrolled during active disease. The specimen was peripheral blood. The V gene is TRBV5-4, the J gene TRBJ2-1, with TRBD2 identical over 12 bases. The CDR3 reads CASSPGTSGYNEQFF. The CDR3 DNA is TGTGCCAGCAGCCCCGGGACTAGCGGGTACAATGAGCAGTTCTTC.